A selection of T cell receptor beta chains follows, all from one sample in a study of response to subunit inactivated influenza vaccine. TCRdb reprocessed the RT-PCR reads via MiXCR and lists one record per CDR3 protein. The sample has around 750,000 distinct CDR3 sequences; over 20% are singletons. The sequencing used PBMCs from blood, collected roughly 5 days after vaccination. These receptors were taken from a man aged 50-60 years who received an inactivated influenza vaccine. CDR3s leave out the opening cysteine and the closing phenylalanine or tryptophan. The size entry is marked missing in some rows and otherwise reads once, few, many or a size class.

v_call: TRBV7-2
cdr3_length: 10
clone_size: few
cdr3_aa: ASSLYPNEQF

v_call: TRBV6-5
cdr3_length: 14
clone_size: few
cdr3_aa: ASSYEWGANTGELF

v_call: TRBV28
cdr3_length: 10
clone_size: .
cdr3_aa: ASSLFNSPLH

v_call: TRBV3-1
cdr3_length: 13
clone_size: .
cdr3_aa: ASSQAGLNTGELF

v_call: TRBV25-1
cdr3_length: 9
clone_size: few
cdr3_aa: ASSEAGEAF

v_call: TRBV12-3/TRBV12-4
cdr3_length: 10
clone_size: .
cdr3_aa: ASSPDRGEQY

v_call: TRBV7-6
cdr3_length: 14
clone_size: few
cdr3_aa: ASSLGLATSTDTQY

v_call: TRBV6-5
cdr3_length: 12
clone_size: .
cdr3_aa: ASNSVQGRHEQY

v_call: TRBV7-2
cdr3_length: 9
clone_size: many
cdr3_aa: ASSLYYEQY

v_call: TRBV29-1
cdr3_length: 11
clone_size: many
cdr3_aa: SVLQQDSYEQY

v_call: TRBV9
cdr3_length: 17
clone_size: .
cdr3_aa: ASSVGLAGGPVVYNEQF

v_call: TRBV9
cdr3_length: 13
clone_size: few
cdr3_aa: ASSDTRPQWDEQF

v_call: TRBV7-9
cdr3_length: 12
clone_size: few
cdr3_aa: ASSLAGPNTEAF

v_call: TRBV5-6
cdr3_length: 12
clone_size: many
cdr3_aa: ASSLFFRPGTQY

v_call: TRBV5-1
cdr3_length: 14
clone_size: .
cdr3_aa: ASRVRLAGSYNEQF

v_call: TRBV27
cdr3_length: 11
clone_size: .
cdr3_aa: ASRLGRRTEAF

v_call: TRBV12-3/TRBV12-4
cdr3_length: 12
clone_size: few
cdr3_aa: ASSPRLDGYEQY

v_call: TRBV29-1
cdr3_length: 11
clone_size: .
cdr3_aa: SSATSGYNEQF

v_call: TRBV7-2
cdr3_length: 14
clone_size: many
cdr3_aa: ASSLASGGLNSPLH

v_call: TRBV12-3/TRBV12-4
cdr3_length: 13
clone_size: many
cdr3_aa: ASSKTSGGYNEQF

v_call: TRBV4-2
cdr3_length: 14
clone_size: few
cdr3_aa: ASRRIERTGGNTIY

v_call: TRBV5-5
cdr3_length: 12
clone_size: .
cdr3_aa: ASSFQGGFTEAF

v_call: TRBV29-1
cdr3_length: 9
clone_size: many
cdr3_aa: SVGTGNEQY

v_call: TRBV7-2
cdr3_length: 12
clone_size: many
cdr3_aa: ASSKDRGNQPQH

v_call: TRBV6-5
cdr3_length: 10
clone_size: .
cdr3_aa: ASSYEGLGYT

v_call: TRBV19
cdr3_length: 12
clone_size: many
cdr3_aa: ASSFGTGNYGYT

v_call: TRBV9
cdr3_length: 14
clone_size: few
cdr3_aa: ASSVDSGTGAGAQY

v_call: TRBV5-6
cdr3_length: 12
clone_size: many
cdr3_aa: ASSFSRQAYEQY

v_call: TRBV7-2
cdr3_length: 13
clone_size: .
cdr3_aa: ASSQDSATNEKLF

v_call: TRBV7-9
cdr3_length: 11
clone_size: few
cdr3_aa: ASSGQGVHEQY

v_call: TRBV29-1
cdr3_length: 11
clone_size: few
cdr3_aa: SFGRGGYYGYT

v_call: TRBV6-1
cdr3_length: 12
clone_size: .
cdr3_aa: ASRRDPQTYEQY

v_call: TRBV29-1
cdr3_length: 10
clone_size: .
cdr3_aa: SVGPATGELF

v_call: TRBV12-3/TRBV12-4
cdr3_length: 11
clone_size: few
cdr3_aa: ASNLAGDNEQF

v_call: TRBV5-1
cdr3_length: 11
clone_size: .
cdr3_aa: ASSSDTYNEQF

v_call: TRBV12-3/TRBV12-4
cdr3_length: 11
clone_size: many
cdr3_aa: ASSKDTTYEQY

v_call: TRBV20-1
cdr3_length: 12
clone_size: few
cdr3_aa: SARGGPSNQPQH

v_call: TRBV3-1
cdr3_length: 13
clone_size: few
cdr3_aa: ASSLLLAGANEQY

v_call: TRBV7-8
cdr3_length: 11
clone_size: few
cdr3_aa: ASSWDTQETQY

v_call: TRBV5-1
cdr3_length: 11
clone_size: .
cdr3_aa: ASSLGGRYGYT

v_call: TRBV20-1
cdr3_length: 12
clone_size: few
cdr3_aa: SARGENTPRTQY

v_call: TRBV20-1
cdr3_length: 15
clone_size: .
cdr3_aa: SAISGTSGRAKNIQY

v_call: TRBV12-3/TRBV12-4
cdr3_length: 11
clone_size: many
cdr3_aa: ASSDMGDEKLF

v_call: TRBV20-1
cdr3_length: 16
clone_size: few
cdr3_aa: SASAQSDRASWGNEQF

v_call: TRBV18
cdr3_length: 11
clone_size: few
cdr3_aa: ASSPGQIYEQY

v_call: TRBV7-6
cdr3_length: 12
clone_size: few
cdr3_aa: ASSVSGHYNEQF

v_call: TRBV7-8
cdr3_length: 15
clone_size: .
cdr3_aa: ASSLGGLAGVTDTQY

v_call: TRBV10-3
cdr3_length: 13
clone_size: .
cdr3_aa: AISERQGATYEQY

v_call: TRBV12-3/TRBV12-4
cdr3_length: 12
clone_size: .
cdr3_aa: ASSFVLMNTEAF